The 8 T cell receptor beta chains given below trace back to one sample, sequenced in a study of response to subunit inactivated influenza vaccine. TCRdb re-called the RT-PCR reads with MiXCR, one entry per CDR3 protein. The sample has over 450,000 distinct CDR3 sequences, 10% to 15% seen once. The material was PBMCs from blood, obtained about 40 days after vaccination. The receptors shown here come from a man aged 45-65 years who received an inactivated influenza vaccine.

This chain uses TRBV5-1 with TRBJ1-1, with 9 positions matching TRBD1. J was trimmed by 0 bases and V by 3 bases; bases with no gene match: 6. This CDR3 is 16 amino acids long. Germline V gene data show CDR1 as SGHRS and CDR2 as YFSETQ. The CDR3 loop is CASSSEGQGLNTEAFF. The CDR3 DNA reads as TGCGCCAGCAGCTCCGAGGGACAGGGTTTGAACACTGAAGCTTTCTTT.

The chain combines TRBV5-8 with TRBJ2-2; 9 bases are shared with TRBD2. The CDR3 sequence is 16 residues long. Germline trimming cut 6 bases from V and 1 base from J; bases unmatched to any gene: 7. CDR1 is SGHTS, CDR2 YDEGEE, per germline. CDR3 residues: CASTGRLAVNTGELFF. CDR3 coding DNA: TGTGCCAGCACAGGGAGACTAGCGGTGAACACCGGGGAGCTGTTTTTT.

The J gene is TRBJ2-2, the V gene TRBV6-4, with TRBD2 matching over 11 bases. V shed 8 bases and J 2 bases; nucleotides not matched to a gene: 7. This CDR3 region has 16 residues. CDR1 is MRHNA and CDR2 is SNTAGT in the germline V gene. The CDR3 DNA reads TGTGCCAGCTCGGTACTAGCGGGAGACAACACCGGGGAGCTGTTTTTT. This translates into CASSVLAGDNTGELFF.

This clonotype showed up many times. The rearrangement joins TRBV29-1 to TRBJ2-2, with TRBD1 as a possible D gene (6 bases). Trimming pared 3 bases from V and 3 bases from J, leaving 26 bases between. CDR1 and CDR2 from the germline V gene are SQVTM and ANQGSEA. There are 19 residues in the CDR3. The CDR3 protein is CSVEVPLDRDFPYTGELFF. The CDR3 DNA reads TGCAGCGTTGAGGTTCCCCTGGACAGAGACTTCCCTTACACCGGGGAGCTGTTTTTT.

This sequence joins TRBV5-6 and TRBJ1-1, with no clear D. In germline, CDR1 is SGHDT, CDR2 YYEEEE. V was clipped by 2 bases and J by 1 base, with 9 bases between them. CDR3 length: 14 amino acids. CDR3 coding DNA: TGTGCCAGCAGCTTACGATCCACGAACACTGAAGCTTTCTTT. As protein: CASSLRSTNTEAFF.

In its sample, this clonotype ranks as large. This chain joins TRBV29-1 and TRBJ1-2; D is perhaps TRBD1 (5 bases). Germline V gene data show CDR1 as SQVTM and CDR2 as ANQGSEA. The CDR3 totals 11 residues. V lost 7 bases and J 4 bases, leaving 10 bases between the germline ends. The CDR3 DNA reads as TGCAGCGGAGAAGGGACCTATGGCTACACCTTC. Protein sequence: CSGEGTYGYTF. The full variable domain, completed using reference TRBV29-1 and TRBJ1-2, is SAVISQKPSRDICQRGTSLTIQCQVDSQVTMMFWYRQQPGQSLTLIATANQGSEATYESGFVIDKFPISRPNLTFSTLTVSNMSPEDSSIYLCSGEGTYGYTFGSGTRLTVV.

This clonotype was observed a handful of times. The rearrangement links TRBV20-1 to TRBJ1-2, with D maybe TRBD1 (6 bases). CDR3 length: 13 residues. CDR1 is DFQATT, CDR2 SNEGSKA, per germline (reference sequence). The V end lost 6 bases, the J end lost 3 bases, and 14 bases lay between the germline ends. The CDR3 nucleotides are TGCAGTGCACACGACAGGTCCTACTATGGCTACACCTTC. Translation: CSAHDRSYYGYTF.

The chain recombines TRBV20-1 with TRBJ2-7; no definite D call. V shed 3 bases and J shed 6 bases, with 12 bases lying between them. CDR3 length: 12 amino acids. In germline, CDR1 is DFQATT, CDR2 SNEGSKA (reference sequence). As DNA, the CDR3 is TGCAGTGCTAGCGGCGGTTGGGGCGAGCAGTACTTC. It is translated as CSASGGWGEQYF.